One sample yielded the 24 T cell receptor beta chains listed below, sequenced in a study of blood T cells in healthy people across ages (dated by TCRdb to the mid-2010s). Preparation of the library involved 5' RACE. The second PCR ran for roughly 7 to 12 cycles and used a J-beta primer mix along with a sample-barcoded 5' primer. TCRdb reprocessing: public reads trimmed at Q25 with fastp, clones called with MiXCR, in-frame beta chains kept. Each CDR3 protein gets just one entry, which takes the most common genes and DNA from the rows behind it. This sample is represented by over 1,500,000 distinct CDR3 sequences; approximately 39% of them were singletons. The ten most abundant clones make up more than 20% of the sample. The sample consisted of blood. The receptors come from a human donor in good health.

The chain links TRBV4-3 to TRBJ1-1; D perhaps matches TRBD1 (6 bases). The CDR3 length is 17 residues. Trimming took 3 bases from V and 4 from J, leaving 21 bases between them. Germline CDR1 and CDR2: LGHNA and YSLEER. CDR3 loop: CASSHSLGAQPSTEAFF. CDR3 nucleotide sequence: TGCGCCAGCAGCCATTCCCTGGGGGCCCAACCCTCCACTGAAGCTTTCTTT.

This clonotype was detected once. This chain uses TRBV20-1 with TRBJ1-1; a weak D match, TRBD1 (5 bases). V was cut by 0 bases and J by 4 bases, with 12 bases left in between. Germline assignment: CDR1 DFQATT and CDR2 SNEGSKA (reference sequence). This CDR3 contains 14 residues. Written as DNA, the CDR3 is TGCAGTGCTAGAGATACCAAGGGGTTCACTGAAGCTTTCTTT. This gives the protein CSARDTKGFTEAFF.

This chain connects TRBV29-1 to TRBJ2-3; D is ambiguous. Deletions cut 0 bases from V and 0 bases from J, with 13 bases between. The germline V gene has CDR1 SQVTM and CDR2 ANQGSEA. The CDR3 extends over 16 amino acids. The CDR3 protein is CSVEDLVSLSTDTQYF. The CDR3 DNA follows: TGCAGCGTTGAAGATCTCGTAAGCCTCAGCACAGATACGCAGTATTTT.

The V call is TRBV29-1, the J call TRBJ2-4, with 8 positions matching TRBD2. The J call may be wrong; the DNA end is better matched by TRBJ2-7. There are 13 residues in the CDR3. Germline V lookup: CDR1 SQVTM, CDR2 ANQGSEA. The CDR3 sequence: CSVSGGVSDEQYF. The CDR3 nucleotides are TGCAGCGTATCGGGGGGGGTTAGTGACGAGCAGTACTTC.

This clonotype appeared a few times. The gene calls are TRBV6-5 and TRBJ2-1; the D call may be TRBD1 or TRBD2 (5 bases each). V lost 6 bases to trimming and J lost 5 bases, with 14 bases between them. The CDR3 runs to 14 residues. Germline V gives CDR1 MNHEY, CDR2 SVGAGI. In DNA, the CDR3 is TGTGCCAGCAGCCTGCCGGGGCCTCACAATGAGCAGTTCTTC. Translated: CASSLPGPHNEQFF.

The chain uses TRBV7-2 and TRBJ1-1; D not resolved. The CDR3 contains 13 residues. V lost 1 base, J lost 6 bases, and 9 bases lay in between. Germline CDR1 reads SGHTA; CDR2 reads FQGNSA. The CDR3 is CASSLDRIAEAFF. In DNA form, the CDR3 reads TGTGCCAGCAGCTTAGACCGTATCGCTGAAGCTTTCTTT.

This clonotype has just a few counts. The J gene is TRBJ2-6, the V gene TRBV20-1; no definite D call. V lost 0 bases to trimming and J lost 1 base, with 16 bases between them. Germline CDR1 DFQATT, CDR2 SNEGSKA (reference sequence). The CDR3 runs 18 residues. This CDR3 reads CSARDPLDWASGANVLTF. The CDR3 DNA reads TGCAGTGCTAGAGACCCCCTCGACTGGGCGTCTGGGGCCAACGTCCTGACTTTC.

This clonotype was detected only a few times. The chain joins TRBV4-3 to TRBJ2-1; the match to TRBD2 covers 10 bases. V was clipped by 2 bases and J by 4 bases; unmatched bases: 8. Germline V gene data show CDR1 as LGHNA and CDR2 as YSLEER. The CDR3 runs to 17 residues. The CDR3: CASSQSQRGGQYNEQFF. Here the CDR3 DNA reads TGCGCCAGCAGCCAAAGCCAGCGGGGGGGCCAGTACAATGAGCAGTTCTTC.

The chain carries TRBV15 and TRBJ1-5; no definite D call. V was shortened by 0 bases and J by 2 bases, with 14 bases between the two germline ends. Germline CDR1 reads LNHNV; CDR2 reads YYDKDF (reference sequence). This CDR3 comprises 17 residues. CDR3 in amino acids: CATSRDLRTTGNQPQHF. The CDR3 region has the DNA TGTGCCACCAGCAGAGATCTGAGGACTACCGGCAATCAGCCCCAGCATTTT.

This sequence joins TRBV7-3 and TRBJ2-3; D gene unclear. Germline CDR1 reads SGHTA; CDR2 reads FQGTGA. V was cut by 0 bases and J by 6 bases, with 16 bases left in between. The CDR3 spans 16 residues. In DNA, the CDR3 is TGTGCCAGCAGCTTAACGGGTAGCTTTAACACGGATACGCAGTATTTT. Protein sequence: CASSLTGSFNTDTQYF.

The chain joins TRBV12-3 or TRBV12-4 to TRBJ1-5; D gene unclear. The CDR3 covers 12 residues. The V and J ends lost 7 bases and 8 bases respectively, with 12 bases between them. The CDR3 DNA reads as TGTGCCAGCAAACGTGGAGTGGAGCCCCAGCATTTT. Its translation is CASKRGVEPQHF.

V usage is TRBV28 and J usage is TRBJ2-3; maybe TRBD1 (6 bases). Trimming stripped 6 bases from V and 6 bases from J, with 19 bases between. Germline CDR1 is MDHEN and CDR2 is SYDVKM. This CDR3 contains 15 residues. CDR3 nucleotides: TGTGCCAGCAGCAATTCCGACTACAGGGTTGATACGCAGTATTTT. This encodes CASSNSDYRVDTQYF.

This clonotype turned up a few times. V is TRBV9 and J is TRBJ2-3, with D hard to call. CDR3 length: 14 residues. Deletions cut 3 bases from V and 7 bases from J, with 15 bases between. CDR1 and CDR2 (germline): SGDLS, YYNGEE. DNA for the CDR3: TGTGCCAGCAGCGCCTCCTCCTCCATCAATACGCAGTATTTT. Amino acid sequence: CASSASSSINTQYF.

A few counts support this clonotype. This chain joins TRBV6-1 and TRBJ2-1; D ambiguous. The CDR3 consists of 12 residues. V dropped 7 bases and J dropped 15 bases, with 19 bases sitting between them. CDR1 and CDR2 (germline): MNHNS, SASEGT. The DNA of the CDR3 is TGTGCCAGCACCTCTCTACCTGGGCGCAGGTTCTTC. Translating it yields CASTSLPGRRFF.

The chain uses TRBV29-1 and TRBJ1-2; the D is unclear. Germline V gene sequence: CDR1 SQVTM, CDR2 ANQGSEA. V lost 5 bases and J lost 1, with 11 bases in between. This CDR3 spans 13 amino acids. CDR3 sequence: CSVPGGHNYGYTF. CDR3 bases: TGCAGCGTTCCCGGAGGGCATAACTATGGCTACACCTTC.

The V and J genes are TRBV3-1 and TRBJ2-1, with TRBD2 matching over 9 bases. Trimming took 5 bases from V and 7 from J; bases not matched to a gene: 6. Per the germline V gene, CDR1 is LGHDT and CDR2 is YNNKEL (reference sequence). CDR3 length: 14 residues. CDR3 bases: TGTGCCAGCAGCGTCAGACTAGCGGAAAATGAGCAGTTCTTC. This codes for CASSVRLAENEQFF.

The chain joins TRBV7-9 to TRBJ2-7; the D gene is possibly TRBD2 (5 bases). V lost 5 bases to trimming and J lost 5 bases, with 19 bases between them. Germline assignment: CDR1 SEHNR and CDR2 FQNEAQ (reference sequence). This CDR3 spans 15 amino acids. CDR3 sequence: CASSPLTPGSDEQYF. CDR3 nucleotide sequence: TGTGCCAGCAGCCCACTCACCCCGGGAAGTGACGAGCAGTACTTC.

This clonotype has more than one count but fewer than ten. The chain links TRBV6-5 to TRBJ2-4, with 7 nucleotides matching TRBD2. Germline trimming cut 8 bases from V and 9 bases from J; bases unmatched to any gene: 4. Germline V lookup: CDR1 MNHEY, CDR2 SVGAGI. The CDR3 covers 11 residues. CDR3 nucleotides: TGTGCCAGCTCCTGGGGGGGCATTCAGTACTTC. As protein: CASSWGGIQYF.

The chain has TRBV16 and TRBJ1-3; D possibly corresponds to TRBD1 (5 bases). Germline-derived CDR1 and CDR2 are KGHSY and FQNENV. The V and J ends lost 0 bases and 4 bases respectively, with 7 bases between them. CDR3 length: 14 residues. CDR3 sequence reads: CASSQSGDGNTIYF. CDR3 coding DNA: TGTGCCAGCAGCCAATCGGGGGACGGAAACACCATATATTTT.

In DNA, the CDR3 is TGTGCCAGCAGCTTTTTCGGTGGGCTAGATACGCAGTATTTT. It codes for CASSFFGGLDTQYF. The rearrangement joins TRBV7-9 to TRBJ2-3, with D unclear. The CDR3 runs 14 residues. V was cut by 3 bases and J by 5 bases, with 12 bases left in between. CDR1 is SEHNR, CDR2 FQNEAQ, per germline (reference sequence). Combining the CDR3 with reference TRBV7-9 and TRBJ2-3 gives the whole variable domain DTGVSQNPRHKITKRGQNVTFRCDPISEHNRLYWYRQTLGQGPEFLTYFQNEAQLEKSRLLSDRFSAERPKGSFSTLEIQRTEQGDSAMYLCASSFFGGLDTQYFGPGTRLTVL.

The chain joins TRBV27 to TRBJ2-1; 9 bases match TRBD1. This CDR3 has 14 amino acids. V was pared by 5 bases and J by 10 bases, with 9 bases of the junction left unmatched. Germline assignment: CDR1 MNHEY and CDR2 SMNVEV (reference sequence). The chain's CDR3 is CASSGTGLFYEQFF. The CDR3 DNA reads TGTGCCAGCAGTGGGACAGGGTTATTCTACGAGCAGTTCTTC.

The chain uses TRBV20-1 and TRBJ2-4; the match to TRBD1 covers 8 bases. The V and J ends lost 3 bases and 9 bases, in that order; junction bases with no gene match: 10. This CDR3 spans 14 amino acids. Germline values: CDR1 DFQATT, CDR2 SNEGSKA (reference sequence). The CDR3: CSARGAGGGFIQYF. In DNA form, the CDR3 reads TGCAGTGCTAGGGGGGCAGGGGGCGGGTTCATTCAGTACTTC.

This clonotype was seen a few times. The chain is built from TRBV10-3 and TRBJ2-1, with a tentative D call TRBD2 (7 bases). CDR3 length: 16 residues. The germline V gene has CDR1 ENHRY and CDR2 SYGVKD. Deletions cut 4 bases from V and 4 bases from J, with 17 bases between. CDR3 residues: CAISALGGRDYNEQFF. CDR3 bases: TGTGCCATCAGTGCCTTAGGGGGGAGGGATTACAATGAGCAGTTCTTC.

As to this clonotype: One end of the junction is discordant with germline, which a read error may explain. The V and J genes are TRBV11-3 and TRBJ2-3; 8 positions agree with TRBD2. Germline values: CDR1 SGHNT, CDR2 YENEEA. This CDR3 comprises 14 residues. The CDR3 bases are TGTGCCAGCAGCCCGCCGGCGGGGGGAGATACGAAGTATTTT. The encoded protein is CASSPPAGGDTKYF.